This T cell receptor (beta chain) was sequenced for a study of T cells after somatic rescue of genetic block. This CDR3 comprises 14 residues. From germline, CDR1 is MGHDK and CDR2 SYGVNS. The junction had 7 bases not matched to a gene; V was cut back by 6 bases and J by 5 bases. The table came from immunoSEQ multiplex PCR; TCRdb's copy has only in-frame clones and leaves some out. The sample lists over 95,000 clones, about 89% occurring once. The source is a woman aged 18-30 years. This chain links TRBV25-1 with TRBJ1-1; 9 nucleotides align to TRBD1. The sequenced sample was peripheral blood mononuclear cells (PBMCs). The CDR3: CASSVGQGKTEAFF. The CDR3 DNA reads as TGTGCCAGCAGCGTCGGACAGGGGAAGACTGAAGCTTTCTTT.